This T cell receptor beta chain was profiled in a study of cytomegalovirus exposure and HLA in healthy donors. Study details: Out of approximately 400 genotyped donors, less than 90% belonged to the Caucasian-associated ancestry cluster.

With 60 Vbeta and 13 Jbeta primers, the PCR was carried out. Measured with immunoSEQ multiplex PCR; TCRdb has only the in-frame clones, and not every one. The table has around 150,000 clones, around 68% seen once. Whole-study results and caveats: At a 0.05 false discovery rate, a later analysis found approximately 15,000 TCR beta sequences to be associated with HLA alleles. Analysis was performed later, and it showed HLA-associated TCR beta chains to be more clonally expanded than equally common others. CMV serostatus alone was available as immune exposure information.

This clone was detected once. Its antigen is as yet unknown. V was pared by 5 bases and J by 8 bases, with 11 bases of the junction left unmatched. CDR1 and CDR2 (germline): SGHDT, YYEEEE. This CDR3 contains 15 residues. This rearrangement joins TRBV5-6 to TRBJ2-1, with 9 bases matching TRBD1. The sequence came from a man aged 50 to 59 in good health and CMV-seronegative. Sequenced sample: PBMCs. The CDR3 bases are TGTGCCAGCAGGCCCGGGACAGGGCTCTATCATGAGCAGTTCTTC. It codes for CASRPGTGLYHEQFF.